This paragraph reports one T cell receptor (beta chain). The source of the sample is a study of shared clonotypes between healthy human individuals. V was clipped by 6 bases and J by 8 bases; unmatched bases: 5. This CDR3 contains 15 residues. From germline, CDR1 is SGHAT and CDR2 FQNNGV. It was at deep level that the assay was run. Only in-frame clones appear in the TCRdb table, and some are missing; sequencing was by immunoSEQ multiplex PCR. Of about 480,000 clones listed, 79% were seen once; the top ten hold approximately 13%. V gene TRBV11-2 combines with J gene TRBJ2-1; 15 bases map to TRBD2. The clonotype originates from a woman aged 40 to 50 in good health. Some clones in this sample may be carry-over from other donors' samples. The source material was PBMCs. In DNA, the CDR3 is TGTGCCAGCAGATCGGGACTAGCGGGAGGCGATGAGCAGTTCTTC. It specifies CASRSGLAGGDEQFF.